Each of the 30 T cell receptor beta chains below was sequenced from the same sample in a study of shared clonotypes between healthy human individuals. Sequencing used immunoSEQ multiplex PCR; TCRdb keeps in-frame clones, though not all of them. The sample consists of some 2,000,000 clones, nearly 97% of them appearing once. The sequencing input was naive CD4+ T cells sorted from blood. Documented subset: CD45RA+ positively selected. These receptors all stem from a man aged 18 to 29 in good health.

The CDR3 is CASSFVNSPLHF. The CDR3 nucleotides read TGTGCCAGCAGCTTTGTCAATTCACCCCTCCACTTT. V is TRBV11-2 and J is TRBJ1-6; no clear D gene. Per the germline V gene, CDR1 is SGHAT and CDR2 is FQNNGV. V lost 3 bases and J 7 bases, leaving 4 bases between the germline ends. CDR3 length: 12 residues. Full variable domain (remainder filled in from reference TRBV11-2 and TRBJ1-6): EAGVAQSPRYKIIEKRQSVAFWCNPISGHATLYWYQQILGQGPKLLIQFQNNGVVDDSQLPKDRFSAERLKGVDSTLKIQPAKLEDSAVYLCASSFVNSPLHFGNGTRLTVT.

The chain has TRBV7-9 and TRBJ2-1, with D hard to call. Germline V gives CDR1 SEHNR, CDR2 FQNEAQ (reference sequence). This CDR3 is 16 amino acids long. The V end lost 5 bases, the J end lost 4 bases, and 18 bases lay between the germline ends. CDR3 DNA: TGTGCCAGCAGCGGCTTGAGTGGCCCGATTTACAATGAGCAGTTCTTC. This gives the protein CASSGLSGPIYNEQFF. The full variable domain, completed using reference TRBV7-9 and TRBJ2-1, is DTGVSQNPRHKITKRGQNVTFRCDPISEHNRLYWYRQTLGQGPEFLTYFQNEAQLEKSRLLSDRFSAERPKGSFSTLEIQRTEQGDSAMYLCASSGLSGPIYNEQFFGPGTRLTVL.

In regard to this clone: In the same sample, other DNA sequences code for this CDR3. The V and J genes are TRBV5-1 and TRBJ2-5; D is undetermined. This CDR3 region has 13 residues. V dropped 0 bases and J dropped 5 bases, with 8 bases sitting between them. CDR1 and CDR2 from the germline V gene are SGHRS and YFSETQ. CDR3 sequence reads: CASSLVVRETQYF. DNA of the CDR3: TGCGCCAGCAGCTTGGTGGTTAGGGAGACCCAGTACTTC.

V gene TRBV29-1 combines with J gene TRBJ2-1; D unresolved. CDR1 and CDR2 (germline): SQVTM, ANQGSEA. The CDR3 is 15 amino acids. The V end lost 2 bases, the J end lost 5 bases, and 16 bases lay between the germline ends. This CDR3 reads CSVESPRNRNNEQFF. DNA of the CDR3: TGCAGCGTTGAATCACCCCGGAACAGAAACAATGAGCAGTTCTTC.

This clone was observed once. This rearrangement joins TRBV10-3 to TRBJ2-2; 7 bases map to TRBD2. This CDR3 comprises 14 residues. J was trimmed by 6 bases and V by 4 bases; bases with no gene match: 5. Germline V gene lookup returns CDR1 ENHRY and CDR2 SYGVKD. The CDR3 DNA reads TGTGCCATCAGTGTTGCAGCGGGGCCCGGGGAGCTGTTTTTT. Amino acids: CAISVAAGPGELFF.

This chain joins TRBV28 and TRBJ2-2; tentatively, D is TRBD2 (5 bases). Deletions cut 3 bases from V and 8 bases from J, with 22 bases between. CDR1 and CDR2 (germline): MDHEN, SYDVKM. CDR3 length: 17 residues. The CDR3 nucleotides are TGTGCCAGCAGTTTGGAGGCCCCGGGCCTAAGCGCGGGGGAGCTGTTTTTT. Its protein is CASSLEAPGLSAGELFF.

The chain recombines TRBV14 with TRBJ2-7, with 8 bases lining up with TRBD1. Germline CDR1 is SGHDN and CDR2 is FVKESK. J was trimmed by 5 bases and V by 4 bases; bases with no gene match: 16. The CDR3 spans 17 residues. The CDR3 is CASSRGILGQGANEQYF. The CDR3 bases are TGTGCCAGCAGCCGAGGGATTTTGGGCCAGGGGGCGAACGAGCAGTACTTC.

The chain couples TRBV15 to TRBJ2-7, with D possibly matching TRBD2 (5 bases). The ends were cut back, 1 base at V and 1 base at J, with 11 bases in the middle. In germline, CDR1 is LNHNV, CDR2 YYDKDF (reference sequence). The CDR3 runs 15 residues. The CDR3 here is CATSRGGLGSYEQYF. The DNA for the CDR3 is TGTGCCACCAGCAGAGGCGGGTTAGGGTCCTACGAGCAGTACTTC.

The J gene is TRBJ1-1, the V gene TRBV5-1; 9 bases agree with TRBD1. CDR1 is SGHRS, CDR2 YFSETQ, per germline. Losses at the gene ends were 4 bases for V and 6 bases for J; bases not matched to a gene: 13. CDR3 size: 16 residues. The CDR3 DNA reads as TGCGCCAGCAGCCTCCCACCGGGACAGGGTTTTTCTGAAGCTTTCTTT. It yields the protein CASSLPPGQGFSEAFF.

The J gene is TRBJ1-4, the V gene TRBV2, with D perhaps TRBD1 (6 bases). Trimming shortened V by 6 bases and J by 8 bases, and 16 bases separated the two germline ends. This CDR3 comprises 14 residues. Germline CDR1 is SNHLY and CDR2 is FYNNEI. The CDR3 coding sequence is TGTGCCAGCAGAGAACAGGGATATTTCGAAAAACTGTTTTTT. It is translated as CASREQGYFEKLFF.

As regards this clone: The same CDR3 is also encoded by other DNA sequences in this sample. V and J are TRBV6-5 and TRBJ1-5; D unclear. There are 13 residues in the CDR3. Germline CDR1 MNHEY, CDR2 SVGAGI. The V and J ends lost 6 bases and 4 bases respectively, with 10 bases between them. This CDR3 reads CASSPQGNQPQHF. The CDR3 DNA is TGTGCCAGCAGCCCCCAAGGGAATCAGCCCCAGCATTTT.

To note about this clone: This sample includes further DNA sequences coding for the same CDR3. This CDR3 reads CASSLNTDTQYF. CDR3 in DNA: TGTGCCAGCAGCTTAAACACAGATACGCAGTATTTT. The rearrangement uses TRBV5-4 and TRBJ2-3; unclear D gene. The CDR3 runs 12 residues. Between the trimmed V and J ends, which lost 2 bases and 2 bases, there was a span of 3 bases. Germline CDR1 and CDR2: SGHNT and YYREEE (reference sequence).

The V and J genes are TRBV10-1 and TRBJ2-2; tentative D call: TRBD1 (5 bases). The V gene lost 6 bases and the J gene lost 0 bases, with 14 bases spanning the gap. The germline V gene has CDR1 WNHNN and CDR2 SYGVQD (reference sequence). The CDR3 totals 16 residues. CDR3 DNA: TGCGCCAGCAGCGATATTAAGACAGCGAACACCGGGGAGCTGTTTTTT. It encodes CASSDIKTANTGELFF.

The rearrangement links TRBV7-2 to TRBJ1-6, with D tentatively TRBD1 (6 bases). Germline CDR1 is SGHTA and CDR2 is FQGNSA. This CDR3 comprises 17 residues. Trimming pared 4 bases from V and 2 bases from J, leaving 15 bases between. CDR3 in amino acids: CASSSGASKAYNSPLHF. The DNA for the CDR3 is TGTGCCAGCAGCTCGGGGGCATCGAAGGCCTATAATTCACCCCTCCACTTT.

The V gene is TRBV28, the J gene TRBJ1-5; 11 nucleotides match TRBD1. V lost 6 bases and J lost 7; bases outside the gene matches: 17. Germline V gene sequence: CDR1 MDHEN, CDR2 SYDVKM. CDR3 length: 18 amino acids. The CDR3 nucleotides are TGTGCCAGCAGGGGACAGGGGGGGACAGGGTTTTTATCGCAGCCCCAGCATTTT. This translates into CASRGQGGTGFLSQPQHF.

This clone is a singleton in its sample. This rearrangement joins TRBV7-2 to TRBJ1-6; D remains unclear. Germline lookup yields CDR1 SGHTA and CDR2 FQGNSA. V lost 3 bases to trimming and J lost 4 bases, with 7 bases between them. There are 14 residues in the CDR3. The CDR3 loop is CASSFSEYNSPLHF. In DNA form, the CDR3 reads TGTGCCAGCAGCTTCTCAGAATATAATTCACCCCTCCACTTT.

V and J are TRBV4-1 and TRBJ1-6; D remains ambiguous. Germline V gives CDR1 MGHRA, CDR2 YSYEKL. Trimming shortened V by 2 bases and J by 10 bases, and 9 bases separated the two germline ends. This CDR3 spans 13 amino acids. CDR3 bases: TGCGCCAGCAGCCAAATTATTCAATCACCCCTCCACTTT. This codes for CASSQIIQSPLHF.

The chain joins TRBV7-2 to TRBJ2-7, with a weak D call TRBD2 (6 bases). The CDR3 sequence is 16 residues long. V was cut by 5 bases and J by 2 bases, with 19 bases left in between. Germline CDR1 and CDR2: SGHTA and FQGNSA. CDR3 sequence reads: CASSTTGDWATYEQYF. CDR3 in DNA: TGTGCCAGCAGCACCACGGGGGATTGGGCTACCTACGAGCAGTACTTC.

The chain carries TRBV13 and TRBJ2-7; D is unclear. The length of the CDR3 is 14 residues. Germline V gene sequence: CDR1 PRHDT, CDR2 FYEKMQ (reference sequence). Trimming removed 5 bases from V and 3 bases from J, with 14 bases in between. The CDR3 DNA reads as TGTGCCAGCAGCCCCTCCCCCGCCCTCTACGAGCAGTACTTC. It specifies CASSPSPALYEQYF.

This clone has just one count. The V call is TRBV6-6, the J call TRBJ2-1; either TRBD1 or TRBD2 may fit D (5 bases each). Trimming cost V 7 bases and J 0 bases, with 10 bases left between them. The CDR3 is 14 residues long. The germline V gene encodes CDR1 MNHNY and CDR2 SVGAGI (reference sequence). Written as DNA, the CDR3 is TGTGCCAGCACACGGGACCTCTCCTACAATGAGCAGTTCTTC. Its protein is CASTRDLSYNEQFF.

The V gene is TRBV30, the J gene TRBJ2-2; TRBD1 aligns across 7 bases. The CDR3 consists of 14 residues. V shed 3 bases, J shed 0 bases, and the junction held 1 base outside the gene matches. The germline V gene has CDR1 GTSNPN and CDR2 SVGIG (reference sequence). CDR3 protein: CAWRGTANTGELFF. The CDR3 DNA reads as TGTGCCTGGAGGGGGACAGCGAACACCGGGGAGCTGTTTTTT. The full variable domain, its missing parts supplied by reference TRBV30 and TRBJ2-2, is SQTIHQWPATLVQPVGSPLSLECTVEGTSNPNLYWYRQAAGRGLQLLFYSVGIGQISSEVPQNLSASRPQDRQFILSSKKLLLSDSGFYLCAWRGTANTGELFFGEGSRLTVL.

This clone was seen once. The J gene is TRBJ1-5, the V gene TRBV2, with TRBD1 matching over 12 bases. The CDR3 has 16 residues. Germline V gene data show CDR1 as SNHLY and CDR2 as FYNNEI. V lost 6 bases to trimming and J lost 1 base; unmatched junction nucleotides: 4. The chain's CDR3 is CASRGQGAGSNQPQHF. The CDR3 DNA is TGTGCCAGCAGGGGACAGGGGGCGGGGAGCAATCAGCCCCAGCATTTT.

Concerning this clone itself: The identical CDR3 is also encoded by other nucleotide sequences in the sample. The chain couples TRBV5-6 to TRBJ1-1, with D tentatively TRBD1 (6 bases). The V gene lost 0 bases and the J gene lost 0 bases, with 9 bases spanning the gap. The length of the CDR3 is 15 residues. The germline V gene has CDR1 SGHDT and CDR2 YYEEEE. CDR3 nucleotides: TGTGCCAGCAGCTTGGGACAGGTAATGAACACTGAAGCTTTCTTT. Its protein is CASSLGQVMNTEAFF.

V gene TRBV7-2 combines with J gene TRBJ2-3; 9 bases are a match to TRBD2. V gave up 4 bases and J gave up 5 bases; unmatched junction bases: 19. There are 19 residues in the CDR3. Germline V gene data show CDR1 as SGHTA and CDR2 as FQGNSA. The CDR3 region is CASSSLLSGGQLFKDTQYF. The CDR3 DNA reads TGTGCCAGCAGCTCGCTCCTCAGCGGGGGGCAACTTTTCAAAGATACGCAGTATTTT.

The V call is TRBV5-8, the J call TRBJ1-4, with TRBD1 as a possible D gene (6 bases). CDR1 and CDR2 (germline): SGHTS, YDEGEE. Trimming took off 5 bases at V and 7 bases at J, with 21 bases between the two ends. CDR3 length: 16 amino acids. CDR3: CASSTGNIGGSEKLFF. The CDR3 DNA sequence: TGTGCCAGCAGTACAGGGAACATCGGCGGGAGTGAAAAACTGTTTTTT.

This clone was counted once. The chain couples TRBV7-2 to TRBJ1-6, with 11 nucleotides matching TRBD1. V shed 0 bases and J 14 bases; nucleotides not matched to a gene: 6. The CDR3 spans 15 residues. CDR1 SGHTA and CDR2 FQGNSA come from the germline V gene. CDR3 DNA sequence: TGTGCCAGCAGCTTAGCTCCGGGACAGGGGGGGTCCCTCCACTTT. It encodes CASSLAPGQGGSLHF.

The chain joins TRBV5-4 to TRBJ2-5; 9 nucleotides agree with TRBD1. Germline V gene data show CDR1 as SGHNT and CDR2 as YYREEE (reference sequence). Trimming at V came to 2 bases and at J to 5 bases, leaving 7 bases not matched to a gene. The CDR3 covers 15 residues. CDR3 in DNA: TGTGCCAGCAGCTTTACACAGGGGGCGGTGGAGACCCAGTACTTC. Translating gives CASSFTQGAVETQYF.

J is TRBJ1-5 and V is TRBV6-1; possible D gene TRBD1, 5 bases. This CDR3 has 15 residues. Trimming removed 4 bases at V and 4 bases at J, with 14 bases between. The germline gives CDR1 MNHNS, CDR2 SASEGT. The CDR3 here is CASSATGSGNQPQHF. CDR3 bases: TGTGCCAGCAGTGCCACAGGCTCGGGTAATCAGCCCCAGCATTTT.

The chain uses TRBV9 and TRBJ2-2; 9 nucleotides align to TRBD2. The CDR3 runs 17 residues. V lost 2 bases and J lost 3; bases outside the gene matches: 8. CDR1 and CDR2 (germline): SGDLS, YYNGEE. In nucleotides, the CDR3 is TGTGCCAGCAGCGTGACGAGCGGGAGGTCGTACACCGGGGAGCTGTTTTTT. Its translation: CASSVTSGRSYTGELFF.

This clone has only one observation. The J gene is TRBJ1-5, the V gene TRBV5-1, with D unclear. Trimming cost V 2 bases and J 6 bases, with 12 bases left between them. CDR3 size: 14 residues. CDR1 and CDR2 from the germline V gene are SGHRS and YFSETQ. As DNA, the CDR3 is TGCGCCAGCAGCTTCACTCCGGAGGCTCAGCCCCAGCATTTT. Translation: CASSFTPEAQPQHF.